The following is a T cell receptor (beta chain) sequence with its context. Authors' methods: Filtering differed for immunoSEQ, which gave only junction sequences without quality scores. The method was immunoSEQ multiplex PCR; TCRdb's version includes in-frame clones alone and lacks a portion of them. V, J and clone size are taken as reported in that table, and D and trimming were inferred from the DNA itself. There are around 2,000,000 clones in the sample; roughly 91% occur only once, and about 1.5% lies in the top ten. The CDR3 consists of 14 residues. Germline CDR1 and CDR2: SGHTA and FQGNSA. The ends were cut back, 5 bases at V and 5 bases at J, with 15 bases in the middle. CD45RO-negative cells were positively selected for CCR7, leaving out terminally differentiated effector memory CD45RA+ cells. The data originate from a study of shared clonotypes between healthy human individuals.

The chain couples TRBV7-2 to TRBJ1-1; D might be TRBD1 (6 bases). Sequenced: naive CD8+ T cells from PBMCs. The sequence was collected from a man aged 18-30 years in good health. Some clones in this sample may be carry-over from other donors' samples. CDR3 region: CASSLGGGRTEAFF. The DNA of the CDR3 is TGTGCCAGCAGCCTCGGAGGGGGTCGGACTGAAGCTTTCTTT.